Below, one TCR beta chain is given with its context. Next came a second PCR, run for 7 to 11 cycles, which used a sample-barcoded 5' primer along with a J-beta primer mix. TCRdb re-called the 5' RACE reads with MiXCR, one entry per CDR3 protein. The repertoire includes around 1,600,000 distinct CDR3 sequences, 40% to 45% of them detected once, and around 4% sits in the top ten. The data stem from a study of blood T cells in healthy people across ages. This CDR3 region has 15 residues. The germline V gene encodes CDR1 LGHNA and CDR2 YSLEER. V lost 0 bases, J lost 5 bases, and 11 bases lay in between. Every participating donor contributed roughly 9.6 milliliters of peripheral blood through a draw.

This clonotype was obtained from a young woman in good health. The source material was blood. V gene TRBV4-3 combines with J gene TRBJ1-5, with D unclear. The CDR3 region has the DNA TGCGCCAGCAGCCAAGATAGTGGCGGGTATCAGCCCCAGCATTTT. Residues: CASSQDSGGYQPQHF.